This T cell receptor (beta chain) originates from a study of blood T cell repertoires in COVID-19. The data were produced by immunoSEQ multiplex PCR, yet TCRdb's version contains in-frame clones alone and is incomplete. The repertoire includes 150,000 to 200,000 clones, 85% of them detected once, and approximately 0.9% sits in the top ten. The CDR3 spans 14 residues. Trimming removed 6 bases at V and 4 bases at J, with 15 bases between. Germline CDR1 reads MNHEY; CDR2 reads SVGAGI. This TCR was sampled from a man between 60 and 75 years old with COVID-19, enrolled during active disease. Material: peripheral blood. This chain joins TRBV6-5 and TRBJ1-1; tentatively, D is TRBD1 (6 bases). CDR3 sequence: CASRIQGRGTEAFF. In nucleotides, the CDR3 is TGTGCCAGCAGGATACAGGGCCGAGGCACTGAAGCTTTCTTT.